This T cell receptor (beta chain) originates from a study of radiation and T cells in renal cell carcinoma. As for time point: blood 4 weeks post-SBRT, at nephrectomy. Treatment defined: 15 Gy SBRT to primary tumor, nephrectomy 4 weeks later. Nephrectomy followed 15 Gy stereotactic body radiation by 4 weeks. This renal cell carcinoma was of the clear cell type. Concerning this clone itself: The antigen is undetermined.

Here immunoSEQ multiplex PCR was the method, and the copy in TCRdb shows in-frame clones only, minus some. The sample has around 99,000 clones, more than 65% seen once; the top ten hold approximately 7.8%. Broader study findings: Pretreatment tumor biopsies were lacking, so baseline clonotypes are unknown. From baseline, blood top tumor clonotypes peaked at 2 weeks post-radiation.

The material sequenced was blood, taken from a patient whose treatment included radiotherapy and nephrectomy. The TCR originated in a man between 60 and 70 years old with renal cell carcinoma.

In DNA, the CDR3 is TGTGCCAGCATCGAGCGGGTGGGGAGGAATACGCAGTATTTT. Its translation is CASIERVGRNTQYF. The J gene is TRBJ2-3, the V gene TRBV2; weak D call: TRBD2 (6 bases). Germline V gene data show CDR1 as SNHLY and CDR2 as FYNNEI. Trimming cost V 7 bases and J 7 bases, with 18 bases left between them. The CDR3 covers 14 residues.